This TCR beta chain was found in a study of T cell responses to AZD1222 COVID-19 vaccine. Study-wide results and limits: Females made up more of the donors, who were largely white British, and clonal diversity may have come out too low. Scientists sampled the repertoires only once the peak T cell response had passed.

TCRdb keeps only in-frame clones here, not all; method: immunoSEQ multiplex PCR. This table has under 200,000 clones, 87% appearing once. This clone was detected a few times. The antigen remains undetermined. Sample: peripheral blood, taken 28 days after the second AZD1222 dose. The sequence was obtained from an adult who received the AZD1222 COVID-19 vaccine.

The CDR3 DNA reads TGTGCCAGTACAGGGGGCGATGGGAACTATGGCTACACCTTC. Its translation is CASTGGDGNYGYTF. The rearrangement joins TRBV19 to TRBJ1-2; 8 positions agree with TRBD1. Germline V lookup: CDR1 LNHDA, CDR2 SQIVND (reference sequence). Trimming cost V 7 bases and J 2 bases; bases outside gene matches: 6. There are 14 residues in the CDR3. Variable domain in full (rest from reference TRBV19 and TRBJ1-2): DGGITQSPKYLFRKEGQNVTLSCEQNLNHDAMYWYRQDPGQGLRLIYYSQIVNDFQKGDIAEGYSVSREKKESFPLTVTSAQKNPTAFYLCASTGGDGNYGYTFGSGTRLTVV.